The rows below give T cell receptor beta chains drawn from one sample of a study of blood T cell repertoires in COVID-19. This table comes from immunoSEQ multiplex PCR, and its TCRdb copy is limited to in-frame clones, with some not included. The table has some 140,000 clones, about 80% seen once. The sequencing input was peripheral blood. The receptors were gathered from an elderly woman with acute or convalescent COVID-19. The CDR3 runs from the conserved cysteine through the conserved F or W. Each record gives: V gene, D gene, J gene, clone size, CDR3 protein, CDR3 DNA. The D gene is left open where the match is weak. Not every row has a clone size; where given, it reads once, few, many or a size class.

>TRBV18|.|TRBJ1-1|few
CASSPPRTGGTEAFF
TGTGCCAGCTCACCACCAAGAACAGGTGGGACTGAAGCTTTCTTT
>TRBV30|.|TRBJ1-6|.
CAWTPGAEASPLHF
TGTGCCTGGACGCCAGGGGCGGAAGCTTCACCCCTCCACTTT
>TRBV18|.|TRBJ1-1|.
CASSPAGNTEAFF
TGTGCCAGCTCACCAGCAGGCAACACTGAAGCTTTCTTT
>TRBV4-1|.|TRBJ1-4|once
CASSQDTGVGEKLFF
TGCGCCAGCAGCCAAGATACGGGGGTTGGTGAAAAACTGTTTTTT
>TRBV3-1/TRBV3-2|TRBD2|TRBJ2-3|few
CASSLRGGGTDTQYF
TGTGCCAGCAGCCTCCGGGGGGGTGGCACAGATACGCAGTATTTT
>TRBV20-1|TRBD2|TRBJ2-1|.
CSASEPSGADNEQFF
TGCAGTGCTAGTGAGCCTAGCGGGGCGGACAATGAGCAGTTCTTC
>TRBV4-1|.|TRBJ2-2|.
CASSQRSRTNTGELFF
TGCGCCAGCAGCCAGCGTAGCCGCACGAACACCGGGGAGCTGTTTTTT
>TRBV9|.|TRBJ2-3|.
CASSHKRVLSTDTQYF
TGTGCCAGCAGTCATAAGCGGGTGCTTAGCACAGATACGCAGTATTTT
>TRBV9|TRBD1|TRBJ1-1|once
CASSPRGGRGGMNTEAFF
TGTGCCAGCAGCCCCCGAGGGGGCCGGGGGGGCATGAACACTGAAGCTTTCTTT
>TRBV5-5|.|TRBJ1-4|.
CASSLTGSEKLFF
TGTGCCAGCAGCTTGACAGGGTCTGAAAAACTGTTTTTT
>TRBV12-3/TRBV12-4|TRBD1|TRBJ1-5|few
CASRGTGNQPQHF
TGTGCCAGCAGGGGGACAGGGAATCAGCCCCAGCATTTT
>TRBV6-6|.|TRBJ1-1|.
CATRSVVTEAFF
TGTGCCACCAGGAGTGTTGTCACTGAAGCTTTCTTT
>TRBV2|TRBD1|TRBJ1-5|once
CASSGQGPNQPQHF
TGTGCCAGCAGCGGACAGGGGCCCAATCAGCCCCAGCATTTT
>TRBV24-1|TRBD2|TRBJ2-1|.
CATSDSGTSFHNEQFF
TGTGCCACCAGTGACTCCGGGACTAGCTTCCACAATGAGCAGTTCTTC
>TRBV11-2|TRBD1|TRBJ2-7|.
CASSTGTGVEQYF
TGTGCCAGCAGCACCGGGACAGGGGTCGAGCAGTACTTC
>TRBV2|.|TRBJ2-1|.
CASKGGAKNEQFF
TGTGCCAGCAAGGGGGGGGCAAAGAATGAGCAGTTCTTC
>TRBV4-1|TRBD1|TRBJ1-1|few
CASSQDRSNTEAFF
TGCGCCAGCAGCCAGGACAGGTCGAACACTGAAGCTTTCTTT
>TRBV10-3|TRBD1|TRBJ1-2|.
CAISGQGDGYTF
TGTGCCATCAGTGGACAGGGGGATGGCTACACCTTC
>TRBV5-1|TRBD1|TRBJ1-5|.
CASGTGTENQPQHF
TGCGCCAGCGGGACTGGGACAGAGAATCAACCCCAGCATTTT
>TRBV5-1|.|TRBJ1-2|.
CASSSRPEVYGYTF
TGCGCCAGCAGCTCCCGGCCGGAGGTCTATGGCTACACCTTC
>TRBV14|.|TRBJ1-4|once
CASSQGGGEKLFF
TGTGCCAGCAGCCAAGGAGGTGGTGAAAAACTGTTTTTT
>TRBV5-1|.|TRBJ2-1|.
CASSLDNDRQTYNEQFF
TGCGCCAGCAGCTTGGACAATGACAGACAGACCTACAATGAGCAGTTCTTC
>TRBV28|.|TRBJ2-3|.
CASSFWGLGTDTQYF
TGTGCCAGCAGCTTCTGGGGGCTCGGCACAGATACGCAGTATTTT
>TRBV3-1/TRBV3-2|.|TRBJ1-2|.
CASSQRNRRYGYTF
TGTGCCAGCAGCCAAAGGAACCGGAGATATGGCTACACCTTC
>TRBV6-5|TRBD1|TRBJ1-4|.
CASRDRGTGEKLFF
TGTGCCAGCAGAGACAGGGGAACGGGTGAAAAACTGTTTTTT
>TRBV25-1|TRBD1|TRBJ2-2|once
CASSRTGRDTGELFF
TGTGCCAGCAGTAGGACAGGGAGAGACACCGGGGAGCTGTTTTTT
>TRBV3-1/TRBV3-2|TRBD1|TRBJ1-4|.
CASSQTGGALGEKLFF
TGTGCCAGCAGCCAGACAGGGGGCGCGTTAGGAGAAAAACTGTTTTTT
>TRBV6-5|TRBD1|TRBJ1-4|.
CASRDRVNEKLFF
TGTGCCAGCCGGGACAGAGTTAATGAAAAACTGTTTTTT
>TRBV9|TRBD1|TRBJ1-1|.
CASSVGQGTEAFF
TGTGCCAGCAGCGTGGGACAGGGCACTGAAGCTTTCTTT
>TRBV19|TRBD1|TRBJ2-1|once
CASSIGRDRGDGNEQFF
TGTGCCAGTAGTATAGGCCGGGACAGGGGGGACGGGAATGAGCAGTTCTTC
>TRBV5-6|.|TRBJ2-7|.
CASSLKGFYEQYF
TGTGCCAGCAGCTTGAAGGGGTTCTACGAGCAGTACTTC
>TRBV7-3|TRBD2|TRBJ2-5|once
CASSLLASGDDKERTQYF
TGTGCCAGCAGCTTATTGGCTAGCGGGGATGACAAGGAGAGGACCCAGTACTTC
>TRBV5-8|.|TRBJ1-6|.
CASRPWGGRGSPLHF
TGTGCCAGCCGTCCTTGGGGGGGCCGAGGTTCACCCCTCCACTTT
>TRBV10-2|.|TRBJ1-1|.
CASSEYAAGFAEAFF
TGCGCCAGCAGTGAGTATGCGGCGGGATTTGCTGAAGCTTTCTTT
>TRBV3-1/TRBV3-2|.|TRBJ2-3|.
CASSPGLRGDTQYF
TGTGCCAGCAGCCCTGGGCTAAGGGGAGATACGCAGTATTTT
>TRBV19|.|TRBJ1-2|once
CASSISGSNYGYTF
TGTGCCAGTAGTATTTCGGGGTCCAACTATGGCTACACCTTC
>TRBV29-1|.|TRBJ1-2|.
CSVEDRGTYGYTF
TGCAGCGTTGAAGACAGGGGCACCTATGGCTACACCTTC
>TRBV7-8|.|TRBJ1-1|.
CASSLAWGGRDTEAFF
TGTGCCAGCAGCTTAGCGTGGGGGGGGCGCGACACTGAAGCTTTCTTT
>TRBV3-1/TRBV3-2|TRBD1|TRBJ1-2|.
CASSPPAGQGLYGYTF
TGTGCCAGCAGCCCCCCAGCCGGACAGGGCCTCTATGGCTACACCTTC
>TRBV30|.|TRBJ1-5|.
CAWSTTGLNQPQHF
TGTGCCTGGAGCACCACAGGGCTGAATCAGCCCCAGCATTTT
>TRBV12-3/TRBV12-4|.|TRBJ1-1|.
CASSLEGPEAFF
TGTGCCAGCAGTTTGGAGGGGCCCGAAGCTTTCTTT
>TRBV16|TRBD1|TRBJ1-5|.
CASSQSTGQGMRPQHF
TGTGCCAGCAGCCAATCGACGGGACAGGGGATGAGGCCCCAGCATTTT
>TRBV5-1|.|TRBJ2-7|.
CASSLVGGEQYF
TGCGCCAGCAGCTTGGTCGGGGGTGAGCAGTACTTC
>TRBV4-3|.|TRBJ1-2|.
CASSQEFGETYGYTF
TGCGCCAGCAGCCAAGAATTTGGGGAGACCTATGGCTACACCTTC
>TRBV6-5|TRBD1|TRBJ2-7|.
CASSYRDRDDEQYF
TGTGCCAGCAGTTACCGGGACAGGGACGACGAGCAGTACTTC
>TRBV7-3|.|TRBJ1-5|once
CASSLGTSSNQPQHF
TGTGCCAGCAGCCTAGGGACATCTAGCAATCAGCCCCAGCATTTT
>TRBV28|TRBD1|TRBJ1-4|.
CASSTLQGSLTKKLFF
TGTGCCAGCAGTACCCTACAGGGGTCCTTGACGAAAAAACTGTTTTTT
>TRBV6-5|TRBD1|TRBJ1-5|.
CASREGQYNQPQHF
TGTGCCAGCAGAGAGGGACAGTACAATCAGCCCCAGCATTTT
>TRBV3-1/TRBV3-2|.|TRBJ2-5|.
CASSQDLQETQYF
TGTGCCAGCAGCCAAGATCTCCAGGAGACCCAGTACTTC
>TRBV7-9|.|TRBJ1-1|few
CASSLRVMNTEAFF
TGTGCCAGCAGCTTACGGGTAATGAACACTGAAGCTTTCTTT
>TRBV5-1|.|TRBJ2-1|.
CASSDPGDDEQFF
TGCGCCAGCAGTGATCCGGGGGACGATGAGCAGTTCTTC
>TRBV13|.|TRBJ1-4|.
CASSLTPNEKLFF
TGTGCCAGCAGCTTAACTCCCAATGAAAAACTGTTTTTT
>TRBV6-6|.|TRBJ1-2|.
CASSQLARFYTF
TGTGCCAGCAGTCAACTCGCCAGGTTCTACACCTTC
>TRBV2|.|TRBJ1-2|.
CASSEDRVYGYTF
TGTGCCAGCAGTGAAGACAGAGTCTATGGCTACACCTTC